This TCR beta chain was identified in a study of shared clonotypes between healthy human individuals (dated by TCRdb to 2020 to 2022). Broadly, across the study: The cohort included a few men and a couple of women between 18 and 49 years of age. For each donor, CD4 naive and CD4 memory were each given three plates, CD8 naive was given two plates, and CD8 memory was given one plate. To estimate repertoire size and how much clonotypes are shared between individuals, the study performed deep sequencing of blood TCR repertoires from 4 to 6 healthy adults. To increase sequencing depth and limit assay-specific biases, TCR repertoire library preparation and sequencing were carried out by different laboratories using diverse techniques. Leukapheresis yielded between about 0.85 and 9 billion PBMCs per donor. Here is what the overall study found, with its caveats: Larger estimated clonotype richness was generally found for naive subsets than for memory subsets. Pairwise subsampling indicated that sequencing depth was expected to affect the degree of clonotype sharing among donors. When a few donors were compared, the shared fraction of clonotypes was about 5% for naive CD4, over 3% for naive CD8, roughly 2.5% for memory CD4, and around 0.4% for memory CD8. Even with the large sequencing depth, rarefaction of the sorted-subset datasets indicated that sequencing was incomplete. Only blood was sampled, and tissue TCR repertoires likely differ from those in blood. Because the study included only a small number of donors, the genetic and exposure-history diversity represented was limited. Higher generation probabilities were observed for clonotypes shared by all four sorted-subset donors than for non-shared clonotypes.

CDR1 and CDR2, looked up from the germline V gene, are SGDLS and YYNGEE. Measured from the cysteine to the phenylalanine, the CDR3 is 15 residues long. The only DNA kept is the CDR3, 45 bases in frame from the first base. Deletion took 3 bases off V and 1 base off J, with a span of 11 bases between the germline ends. TCR CDR3 regions were amplified from genomic DNA by multiplex PCR using the deep immunoSEQ assay. Extracted genomic DNA from each cell subset was spread evenly across all wells of several immunoSEQ 96-well plates, with each plate serving as a replicate. For sorted subsets, around 200 ng genomic DNA, equal to 30,000 or so T cell genomes, was loaded into each replicate PCR. Purified libraries were quantified with a Qubit 3.0 fluorometer, sized on a Bioanalyzer 2100, and re-quantified with the KAPA Library Quantification kit. Each immunoSEQ 96-well plate was sequenced on its own single-read 150-cycle Illumina NextSeq 550 flow cell. The authors' analysis ran thus. Because the immunoSEQ output included only junctional sequences and no quality scores, the filtering could not be the same as the filtering used for full-length reads. Sequences were annotated with PyIR, a Python wrapper for IgBLAST v1.9, using IMGT germline references to assign V/J genes and CDR3. Reads were removed for weak V/J assignments (E-value above 1e-6), missing CDR3, stop codons, out-of-frame junctions, or ambiguous translated residues. V3J clonotypes were defined as sequences sharing the same inferred V gene, J gene, and CDR3 amino acid sequence. Percentage overlap between repertoires was computed as shared unique clonotypes divided by the size of the smaller repertoire. Three approaches were used to assess repertoire richness: RTK rarefaction, the Chao1 estimator, and Recon v2.1 estimates of unobserved clonotypes. Generation probabilities for all TCRbeta clonotypes obtained by the gDNA method from a handful of donors were computed using OLGA. The table was pulled from immuneACCESS by TCRdb, which kept in-frame rearrangements only. Such tables lose some clones; where checked, under half of the loss comes from unresolved V genes, and the rest has no known cause. The V and J calls and clone size come from that table; D and trimming were worked out from the DNA. The sample table contains about 1.1 million clones; only one count was recorded for 78% of them. The ten top clones hold 0.55% to 0.7% of the sample.

The donors were healthy, HIV-negative adults with no recently reported acute infections or vaccinations. All donors were Caucasian adults living in Nashville, Tennessee, USA. CD4+ T cells were enriched by magnetic negative selection, after which naive cells were positively selected on CD45RA and the negative fraction was taken as the memory subset. Blood was collected by leukapheresis, and PBMCs were isolated by Ficoll-Histopaque density gradient centrifugation and then cryopreserved in liquid nitrogen vapor phase. Analytical flow cytometry was used to check the purity and quantity of each magnetically sorted T cell population. Each sorted fraction had its genomic DNA isolated and then quantified by UV absorbance on a Nanodrop 2000c. Regarding this clone: Its antigen specificity is not known. No base-level quality is on record; no much larger clone is a single base apart.

The V and J segments used are TRBV9 and TRBJ1-3, with the identity of the D gene unclear. Material for sequencing was memory CD4+ T cells from PBMCs. The meaning of the sample's cell subset or site label: CD45RA-negative fraction. The source of this sequence is a man aged 18 to 35 in good health. Some clones in this sample may be carry-over from other donors' samples. The DNA sequence is given as TGTGCCAGCAGCGGTAGGTCGGGATCTGGAAACACCATATATTTT. Protein translation: CASSGRSGSGNTIYF.